This T cell receptor (beta chain) was profiled in a study of blood T cells in healthy people across ages (dated by TCRdb to between 2014 and 2017). Looking at the study overall: In model experiments, template switching captured roughly one uniquely barcoded TCR beta cDNA molecule for every two T cells. Using deep sequencing normalized with unique cDNA molecular identifiers, the study measured how TCR beta repertoire diversity changes with age. Donors were grouped into four age groups: young (average approximately 15 years), middle-aged (39), aged (over 55) and long-lived (approximately 82). To avoid experimental bias, donors of different ages were distributed randomly across sequencing lanes. The study analyzed two additional independent replicas of 1 million unique cDNA reads from the same blood draw for two donors, one aged 18 to 30 and one aged 80 or older.

Turning to this clonotype: What antigen it recognizes has not been identified. No much larger clone is present one base from it, and per-base qualities are unavailable.

The donors were under 40 Caucasian individuals from Russia, aged roughly 6 to 90 years, who were systemically healthy. Each donor gave approximately 9.3 milliliters of peripheral blood, collected into EDTA-treated Vacutainer tubes. Ficoll-Paque density-gradient centrifugation was used to isolate PBMCs, with at least 6 million obtained per sample. Total RNA was extracted from PBMCs with Trizol reagent, with at least 6 micrograms obtained per sample. The percentages of naive CD45RAhigh/CD27high T cells were determined by flow cytometry on a PBMC aliquot from every donor. What the research found in general, with its limitations: Bulk unsorted PBMC profiling prevented conclusive comparison of naive and antigen-experienced compartments. Compared with the aged group, the long-lived group had more naive CD4+ T cells, fewer expanded clones and increased TCR diversity, suggesting age selection. There was a strong correlation between observed TCR beta diversity and the percentage of naive T cells measured by flow cytometry. Observed TCR beta diversity per million T cells fell roughly linearly with age, and a significant reduction was already apparent by age about 36. Donor CMV infection status was unknown, potentially confounding age-related changes in expanded clonotypes. Estimates of total diversity from one million sequenced T cells were regarded as lower bounds and underestimates.

Library preparation was by 5' RACE. Instrument on record: Illumina HiSeq 2500. The second PCR ran for roughly 7 to 11 cycles and used a J-beta primer mix along with a sample-barcoded 5' primer. A template-switch 5' adaptor carrying 12 random nucleotides introduced a unique molecular identifier onto each TCR beta cDNA molecule. Each sample yielded at least 2.5 million CDR3-containing paired-end reads. First-strand cDNA was synthesized from all RNA with the Mint cDNA synthesis kit, primed by a TRBC-specific oligonucleotide. Following uracil-DNA glycosylase treatment, all cDNA underwent a first 18-cycle PCR with the universal primers M1SS and BC2_uni_R. On the study's bioinformatics: Each sample was normalized by randomly selecting 1 million high-quality reads, each carrying a distinct molecular identifier. Reads sharing molecular identifiers were discarded rather than binned into consensus sequences. MiTCR, run with a Q25 quality threshold and the strictest error-elimination algorithm, handled CDR3 identification, clonotype clustering and error correction. A nonparametric unseen species model with Euler transformation was used to estimate lower-bound total TCR beta diversity. TCRdb handled the public reads itself, with Q25 trimming in fastp and clone calling in MiXCR, and kept productive beta chains. Merged by CDR3 protein, the rows form single entries marked with the most common genes and DNA. The authors' filters were not applied to this entry. The sample profile shows roughly 650,000 distinct CDR3 sequences; about 32% of them were found once. The top ten clones comprise 15% of the sample.

The CDR3 covers 15 residues, taking in both the cysteine and the phenylalanine. The kept DNA is CDR3 alone, 45 bases in frame from the first base. Unmatched junction bases come to 4, with V trimmed by 2 bases and J by 0 bases. The germline V gene (reference sequence) provides CDR1 DFQATT and CDR2 SNEGSKA. The sequencing sample was made of blood. This TCR was sampled from an elderly woman in good health. Donor details come from another sample of the same person, matched by shared clones. The chain uses TRBV20-1 and TRBJ1-1; the central 9 bases match TRBD1. The sequence in DNA is TGCAGTGCTAGACCTTGGACAGGGGTGAACACTGAAGCTTTCTTT. The translation is CSARPWTGVNTEAFF.